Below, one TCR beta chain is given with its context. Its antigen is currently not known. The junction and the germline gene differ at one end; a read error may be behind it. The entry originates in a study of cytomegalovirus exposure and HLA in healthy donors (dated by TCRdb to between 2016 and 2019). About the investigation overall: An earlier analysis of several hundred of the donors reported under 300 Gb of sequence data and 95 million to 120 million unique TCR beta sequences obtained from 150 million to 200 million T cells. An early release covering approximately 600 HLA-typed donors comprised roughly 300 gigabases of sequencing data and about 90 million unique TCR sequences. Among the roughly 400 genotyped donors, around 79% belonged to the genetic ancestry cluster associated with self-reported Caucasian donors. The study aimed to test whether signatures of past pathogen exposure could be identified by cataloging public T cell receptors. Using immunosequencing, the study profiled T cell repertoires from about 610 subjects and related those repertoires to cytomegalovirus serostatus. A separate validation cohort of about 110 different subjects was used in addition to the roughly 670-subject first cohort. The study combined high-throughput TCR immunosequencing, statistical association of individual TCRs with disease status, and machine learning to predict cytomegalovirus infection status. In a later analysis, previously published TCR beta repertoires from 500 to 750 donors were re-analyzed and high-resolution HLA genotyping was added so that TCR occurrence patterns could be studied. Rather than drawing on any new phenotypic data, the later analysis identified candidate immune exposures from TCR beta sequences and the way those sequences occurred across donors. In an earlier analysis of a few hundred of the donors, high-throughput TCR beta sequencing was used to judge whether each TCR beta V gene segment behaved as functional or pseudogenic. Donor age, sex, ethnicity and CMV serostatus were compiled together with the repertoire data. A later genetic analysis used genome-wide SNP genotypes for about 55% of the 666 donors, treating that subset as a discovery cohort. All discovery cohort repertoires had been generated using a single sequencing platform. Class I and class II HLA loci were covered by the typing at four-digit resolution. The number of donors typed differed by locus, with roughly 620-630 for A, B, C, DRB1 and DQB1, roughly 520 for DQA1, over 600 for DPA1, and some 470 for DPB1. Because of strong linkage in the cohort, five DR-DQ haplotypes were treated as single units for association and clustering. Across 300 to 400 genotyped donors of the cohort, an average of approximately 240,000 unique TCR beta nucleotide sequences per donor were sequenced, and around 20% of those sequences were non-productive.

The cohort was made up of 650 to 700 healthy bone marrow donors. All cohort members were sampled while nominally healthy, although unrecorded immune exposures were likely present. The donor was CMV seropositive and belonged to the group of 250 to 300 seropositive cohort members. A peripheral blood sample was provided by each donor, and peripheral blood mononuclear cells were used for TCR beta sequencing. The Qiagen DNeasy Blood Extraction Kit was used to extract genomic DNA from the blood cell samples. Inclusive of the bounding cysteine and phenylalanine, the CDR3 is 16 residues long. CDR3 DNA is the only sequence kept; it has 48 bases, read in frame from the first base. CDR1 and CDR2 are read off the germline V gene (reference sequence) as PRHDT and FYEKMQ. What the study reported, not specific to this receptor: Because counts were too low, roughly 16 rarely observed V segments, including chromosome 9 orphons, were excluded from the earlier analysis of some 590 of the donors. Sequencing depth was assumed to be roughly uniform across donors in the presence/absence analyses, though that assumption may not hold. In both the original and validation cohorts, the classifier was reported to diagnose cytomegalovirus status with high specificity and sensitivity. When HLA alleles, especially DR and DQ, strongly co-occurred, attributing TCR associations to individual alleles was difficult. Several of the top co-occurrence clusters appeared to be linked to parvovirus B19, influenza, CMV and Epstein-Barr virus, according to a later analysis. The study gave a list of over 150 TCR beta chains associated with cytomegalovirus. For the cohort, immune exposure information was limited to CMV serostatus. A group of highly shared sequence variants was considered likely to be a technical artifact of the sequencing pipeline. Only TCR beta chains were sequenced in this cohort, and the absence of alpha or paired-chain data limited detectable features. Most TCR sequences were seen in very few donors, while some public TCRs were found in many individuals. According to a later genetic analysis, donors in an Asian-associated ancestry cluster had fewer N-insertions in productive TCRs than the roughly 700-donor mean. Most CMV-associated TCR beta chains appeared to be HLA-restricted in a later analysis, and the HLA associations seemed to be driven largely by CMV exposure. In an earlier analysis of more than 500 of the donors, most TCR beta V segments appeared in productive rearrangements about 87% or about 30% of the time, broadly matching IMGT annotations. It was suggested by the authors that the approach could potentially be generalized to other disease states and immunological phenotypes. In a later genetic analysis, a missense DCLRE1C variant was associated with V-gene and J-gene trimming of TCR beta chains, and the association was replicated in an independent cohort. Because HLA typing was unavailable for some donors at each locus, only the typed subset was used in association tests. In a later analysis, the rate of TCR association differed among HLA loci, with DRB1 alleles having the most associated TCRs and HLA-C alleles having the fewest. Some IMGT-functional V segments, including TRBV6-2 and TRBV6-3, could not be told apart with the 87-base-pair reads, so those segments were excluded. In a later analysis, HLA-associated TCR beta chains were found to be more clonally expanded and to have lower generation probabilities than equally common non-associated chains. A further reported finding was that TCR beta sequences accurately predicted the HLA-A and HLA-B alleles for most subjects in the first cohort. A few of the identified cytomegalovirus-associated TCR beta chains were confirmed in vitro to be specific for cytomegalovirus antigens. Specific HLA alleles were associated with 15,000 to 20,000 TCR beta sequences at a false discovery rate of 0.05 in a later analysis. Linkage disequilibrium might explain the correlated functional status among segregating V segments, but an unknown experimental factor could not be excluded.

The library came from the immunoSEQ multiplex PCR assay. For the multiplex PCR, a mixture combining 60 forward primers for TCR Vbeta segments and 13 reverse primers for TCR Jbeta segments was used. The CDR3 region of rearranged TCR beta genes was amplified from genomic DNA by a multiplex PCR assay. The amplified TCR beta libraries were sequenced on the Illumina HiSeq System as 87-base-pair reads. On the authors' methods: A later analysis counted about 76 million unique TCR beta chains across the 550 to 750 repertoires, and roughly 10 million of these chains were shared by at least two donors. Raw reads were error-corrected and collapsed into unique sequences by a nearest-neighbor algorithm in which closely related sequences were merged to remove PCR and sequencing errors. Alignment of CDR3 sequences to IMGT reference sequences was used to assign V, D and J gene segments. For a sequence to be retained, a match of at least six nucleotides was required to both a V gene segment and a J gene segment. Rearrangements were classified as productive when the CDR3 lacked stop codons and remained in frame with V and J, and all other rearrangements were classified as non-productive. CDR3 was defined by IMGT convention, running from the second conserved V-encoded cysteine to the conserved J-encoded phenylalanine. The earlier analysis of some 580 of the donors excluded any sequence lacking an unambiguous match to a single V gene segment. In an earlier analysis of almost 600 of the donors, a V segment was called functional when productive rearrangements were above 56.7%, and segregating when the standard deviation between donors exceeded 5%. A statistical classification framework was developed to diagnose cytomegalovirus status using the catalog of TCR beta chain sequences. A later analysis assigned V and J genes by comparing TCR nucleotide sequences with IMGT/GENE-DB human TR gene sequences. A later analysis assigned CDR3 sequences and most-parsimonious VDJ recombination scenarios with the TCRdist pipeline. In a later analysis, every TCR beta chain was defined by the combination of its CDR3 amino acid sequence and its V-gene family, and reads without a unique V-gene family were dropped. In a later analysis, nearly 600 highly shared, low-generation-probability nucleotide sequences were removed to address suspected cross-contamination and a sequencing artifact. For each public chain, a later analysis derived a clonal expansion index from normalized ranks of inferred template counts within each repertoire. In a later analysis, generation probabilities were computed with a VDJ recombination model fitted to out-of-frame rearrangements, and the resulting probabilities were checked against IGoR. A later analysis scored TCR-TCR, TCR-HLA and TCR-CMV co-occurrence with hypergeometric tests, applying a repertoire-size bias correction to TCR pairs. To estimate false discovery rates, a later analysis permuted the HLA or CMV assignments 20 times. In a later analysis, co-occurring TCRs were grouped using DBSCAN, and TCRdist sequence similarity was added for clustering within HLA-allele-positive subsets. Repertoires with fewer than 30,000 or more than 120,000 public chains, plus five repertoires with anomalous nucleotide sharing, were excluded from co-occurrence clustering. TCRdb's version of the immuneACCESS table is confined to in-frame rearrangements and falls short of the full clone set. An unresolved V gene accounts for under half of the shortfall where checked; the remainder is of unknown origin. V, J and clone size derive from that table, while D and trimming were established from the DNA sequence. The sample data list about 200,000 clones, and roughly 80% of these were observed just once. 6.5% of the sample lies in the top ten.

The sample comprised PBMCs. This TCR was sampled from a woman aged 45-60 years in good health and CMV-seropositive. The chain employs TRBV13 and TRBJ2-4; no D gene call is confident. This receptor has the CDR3 CASSLDGYPPENSQYF. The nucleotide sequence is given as TGTGCCAGCAGCTTAGATGGCTACCCCCCCGAAAACAGTCAGTACTTC. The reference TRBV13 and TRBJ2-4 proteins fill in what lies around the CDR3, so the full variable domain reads AAGVIQSPRHLIKEKRETATLKCYPIPRHDTVYWYQQGPGQDPQFLISFYEKMQSDKGSIPDRFSAQQFSDYHSELNMSSLELGDSALYFCASSLDGYPPENSQYFGAGTRLSVL.